The 20 T cell receptor beta chains in this list originate from one sample, sequenced in a study of identical twins. TCRdb independently ran MiXCR on the 5' RACE reads; one entry per CDR3 protein. The top ten hold approximately 11% of the sample, which has over 200,000 distinct CDR3 sequences, about 10% seen once. Sequencing was done on a sample of memory T cells sorted from blood. The origin of the receptors is a man aged 45 to 65 in good health.

In its sample, this clonotype was seen many times. The chain combines TRBV11-2 with TRBJ2-4, with D perhaps matching TRBD2 (7 bases). V was trimmed by 5 bases and J by 0 bases, leaving 20 bases between them. CDR1 and CDR2 from the germline V gene are SGHAT and FQNNGV. The CDR3 covers 18 residues. The CDR3 region has the DNA TGTGCCAGCAGCCCGGGGGGCAGCTTAACACTAGCCAAAAACATTCAGTACTTC. It translates to CASSPGGSLTLAKNIQYF.

The chain has TRBV2 and TRBJ2-1; 7 bases are a match to TRBD2. After removal of 8 bases from V and 0 bases from J, the junction contained 7 bases not matched to a gene. This CDR3 is built from 15 residues. CDR1 SNHLY and CDR2 FYNNEI come from the germline V gene. The CDR3: CASGYRTSSYNEQFF. The CDR3, as DNA: TGTGCCAGCGGGTACAGGACTAGCTCCTACAATGAGCAGTTCTTC. The full variable domain, completed using reference TRBV2 and TRBJ2-1, is EPEVTQTPSHQVTQMGQEVILRCVPISNHLYFYWYRQILGQKVEFLVSFYNNEISEKSEIFDDQFSVERPDGSNFTLKIRSTKLEDSAMYFCASGYRTSSYNEQFFGPGTRLTVL.

The chain combines TRBV5-5 with TRBJ2-1, with 7 bases fitting TRBD1. The length of the CDR3 is 15 residues. Per the germline V gene, CDR1 is SGHKS and CDR2 is YYEKEE (reference sequence). The junction had 6 bases not matched to a gene; V was cut back by 0 bases and J by 6 bases. The CDR3 is CASSLVTGIVNEQFF. CDR3 nucleotide sequence: TGTGCCAGCAGCTTGGTGACAGGGATCGTCAATGAGCAGTTCTTC.

This clonotype was observed many times. The chain uses TRBV10-3 and TRBJ1-2; D is unresolved. This CDR3 is built from 12 residues. Germline-derived CDR1 and CDR2 are ENHRY and SYGVKD. The V and J ends lost 2 bases and 9 bases respectively, with 10 bases between them. The CDR3 sequence: CAISEPLGSYTF. The CDR3 DNA reads as TGTGCCATCAGTGAGCCTTTGGGAAGCTACACCTTC.

A remark on this clonotype: This clone may be a read error of a much larger clone one base away. The gene calls are TRBV5-6 and TRBJ1-5; 7 bases fit TRBD1. The junction had 6 bases not matched to a gene; V was cut back by 4 bases and J by 5 bases. Germline CDR1 is SGHDT and CDR2 is YYEEEE. This CDR3 is 14 amino acids long. The CDR3, as DNA: TGTGCCAGCAGCAAACAGGGGCGGTATCAGCCCCAGCATTTT. This sequence encodes CASSKQGRYQPQHF.

CDR3 coding DNA: TGCAGTGCTAGTTCTGGGACAGGGTACTACGAGCAGTACTTC. This gives the protein CSASSGTGYYEQYF. The rearrangement joins TRBV20-1 to TRBJ2-7; 9 bases align to TRBD1. The V segment lost 3 bases and the J segment 3 bases; nucleotides outside the gene matches: 6. Germline CDR1 DFQATT, CDR2 SNEGSKA (reference sequence). The CDR3 has 14 amino acids.

This clonotype turned up a few times. As DNA, the CDR3 is TGCAGTGCTAGAGATATGCTCGGCGGGCAGGCCCAGCATTTT. Its translation: CSARDMLGGQAQHF. This chain joins TRBV20-1 and TRBJ1-5, with D unresolved. Germline CDR1 and CDR2: DFQATT and SNEGSKA (reference sequence). Between the trimmed V and J ends, which lost 0 bases and 11 bases, there was a span of 17 bases. The CDR3 runs 14 residues.

This clonotype was seen more than once but under ten times. The chain has TRBV30 and TRBJ2-2; D remains unclear. This CDR3 contains 14 residues. From germline, CDR1 is GTSNPN and CDR2 SVGIG (reference sequence). Trimming pared 0 bases from V and 0 bases from J, leaving 5 bases between. CDR3 amino acids: CAWSVQTNTGELFF. In DNA, the CDR3 is TGTGCCTGGAGTGTACAGACGAACACCGGGGAGCTGTTTTTT.

V is TRBV5-6 and J is TRBJ2-3; D possibly uses TRBD1 or TRBD2 (5 bases each). V was pared by 0 bases and J by 5 bases, with 13 bases between. This CDR3 spans 15 amino acids. Germline CDR1 SGHDT, CDR2 YYEEEE. The DNA of the CDR3 is TGTGCCAGCAGCTTGGCCCTGCCAGGGAGAGATACGCAGTATTTT. This sequence encodes CASSLALPGRDTQYF.

The chain carries TRBV12-3 or TRBV12-4 and TRBJ1-6, with TRBD1 matching 7 bases. V trimming: 3 bases; J trimming: 10 bases; junction bases outside the gene matches: 6. There are 14 residues in the CDR3. In DNA form, the CDR3 reads TGTGCCAGCAGTTTGGGGACAGACCAATCACCCCTCCACTTT. Residues: CASSLGTDQSPLHF.

This clonotype was recorded at least ten times. The V gene is TRBV11-2, the J gene TRBJ2-1; 8 nucleotides line up with TRBD2. The length of the CDR3 is 14 residues. Losses at the gene ends were 5 bases for V and 9 bases for J; bases not matched to a gene: 9. Looked up from germline, CDR1 is SGHAT and CDR2 is FQNNGV. The CDR3 spells CASSLERGNTEQFF. The CDR3 DNA follows: TGTGCCAGCAGCCTGGAGCGGGGGAACACTGAGCAGTTCTTC.

The gene calls are TRBV5-1 and TRBJ1-1; D uncertain. V dropped 0 bases and J dropped 8 bases, with 11 bases sitting between them. The germline gives CDR1 SGHRS, CDR2 YFSETQ. The CDR3 consists of 13 residues. The CDR3 loop reads CASSLALRSEAFF. CDR3 DNA: TGCGCCAGCAGCTTGGCCCTCAGGAGCGAAGCTTTCTTT.

The table lists this clonotype with a few counts. The chain joins TRBV19 to TRBJ2-2; tentative D call: TRBD2 (6 bases). V was clipped by 7 bases and J by 2 bases, with 14 bases between them. The length of the CDR3 is 15 residues. In germline, CDR1 is LNHDA, CDR2 SQIVND (reference sequence). The chain's CDR3 is CASKGGGANTGELFF. The DNA of the CDR3 is TGTGCCAGTAAAGGCGGAGGGGCTAACACCGGGGAGCTGTTTTTT.

The chain links TRBV20-1 to TRBJ2-7; 12 nucleotides agree with TRBD2. The CDR3 spans 17 residues. V dropped 0 bases and J dropped 6; count of bases not matched to a gene: 12. The germline CDR1 and CDR2 sequences are DFQATT and SNEGSKA (reference sequence). The CDR3, as DNA: TGCAGTGCTAGAGATCAAAGGCTAGCGGGAGGGCCGGTCGAGCAGTACTTC. Translation: CSARDQRLAGGPVEQYF.

This clonotype was seen only a few times. The chain is built from TRBV20-1 and TRBJ2-7; 8 bases are a match to TRBD2. Germline assignment: CDR1 DFQATT and CDR2 SNEGSKA (reference sequence). The CDR3 totals 14 residues. CDR3: CRPDLGLVSYEQYF. The CDR3 DNA is TGCAGGCCAGATTTGGGACTAGTATCCTACGAGCAGTACTTC.

This clonotype was detected many times. This chain connects TRBV5-1 to TRBJ1-2, with D possibly being TRBD1 (5 bases). CDR1 and CDR2 from the germline V gene are SGHRS and YFSETQ. The germline V and J ends were trimmed by 5 bases and 3 bases, with 17 bases remaining between them. The CDR3 runs to 15 residues. CDR3 residues: CASRLLRGTDYGYTF. CDR3 nucleotides: TGCGCCAGCAGACTACTTCGGGGGACGGACTATGGCTACACCTTC.

This clonotype was recorded a few times. The chain combines TRBV3-1 with TRBJ2-7; D may be TRBD1 (5 bases). V dropped 3 bases and J dropped 4 bases, with 7 bases sitting between them. CDR1 is LGHDT and CDR2 is YNNKEL in the germline V gene (reference sequence). The CDR3 extends over 12 amino acids. The CDR3 nucleotides read TGTGCCAGCAGCCAGACAGTATACGAGCAGTACTTC. It encodes CASSQTVYEQYF.

This clonotype has ten or more counts. This chain connects TRBV4-1 to TRBJ1-1; 8 nucleotides line up with TRBD1. The CDR3 runs to 17 residues. V lost 1 base and J lost 1; bases outside the gene matches: 8. Germline V gene sequence: CDR1 MGHRA, CDR2 YSYEKL. CDR3 DNA: TGCGCCAGCAGCCAAGGGCCCCTCGGACAGGGGAACACTGAAGCTTTCTTT. Its translation is CASSQGPLGQGNTEAFF.

In its sample, this clonotype was seen many times. This chain links TRBV6-1 with TRBJ2-5; D tentatively reads TRBD1 or TRBD2 (6 bases each). The CDR3 totals 13 residues. Germline V gives CDR1 MNHNS, CDR2 SASEGT. Trimming cost V 6 bases and J 5 bases, with 13 bases left between them. The CDR3 loop reads CASSERGGETQYF. CDR3 in DNA: TGTGCCAGCAGCGAACGAGGGGGGGAGACCCAGTACTTC.

This clonotype has ten or more counts. The rearrangement links TRBV5-1 to TRBJ2-7; D is possibly TRBD2 (6 bases). CDR3 length: 14 residues. The germline V gene has CDR1 SGHRS and CDR2 YFSETQ. With 3 bases removed from V and 9 bases from J, the gap between germline ends came to 19 bases. The CDR3 DNA sequence: TGCGCCAGCAGCTCGACTAGTAGTGCCCCAGTGCAGTACTTC. It translates to CASSSTSSAPVQYF.